One and the same sample provided the 8 T cell receptor beta chains below, sequenced in a study of blood T cell repertoires in COVID-19. Produced via immunoSEQ multiplex PCR; TCRdb's table is partial and in-frame only. The sample has fewer than 200,000 clones; roughly four fifths are singletons. The sample taken for sequencing was peripheral blood. These receptors originate from an elderly woman with COVID-19, enrolled during active disease.

CDR3 DNA: TGCAGCGTTGAAGAGTCCGTGAACACTGAAGCTTTCTTT. It is translated as CSVEESVNTEAFF. This sequence joins TRBV29-1 and TRBJ1-1, with unresolved D. The CDR3 is 13 amino acids. V was clipped by 0 bases and J by 0 bases, with 5 bases between them. CDR1 SQVTM and CDR2 ANQGSEA come from the germline V gene.

This chain uses TRBV7-9 with TRBJ1-2; no clear D. Trimming stripped 0 bases from V and 5 bases from J, with 4 bases between. Germline V lookup: CDR1 SEHNR, CDR2 FQNEAQ (reference sequence). This CDR3 comprises 12 residues. The chain's CDR3 is CASSLARYGYTF. The CDR3 DNA reads as TGTGCCAGCAGCTTAGCCAGATATGGCTACACCTTC.

J is TRBJ2-1 and V is TRBV5-1; TRBD1 aligns across 10 bases. V lost 3 bases, J lost 7 bases, and 4 bases stayed unmatched. The CDR3 runs 14 residues. Germline assignment: CDR1 SGHRS and CDR2 YFSETQ. CDR3 nucleotides: TGCGCCAGCAGCTGGGGGACAGGGGAGAATGAGCAGTTCTTC. Translating it yields CASSWGTGENEQFF.

The chain couples TRBV7-2 to TRBJ1-2; TRBD1 might be the D (5 bases). The CDR3 spans 14 residues. Trimming shortened V by 6 bases and J by 7 bases, and 18 bases separated the two germline ends. Per germline, CDR1 SGHTA and CDR2 FQGNSA. CDR3: CASRARGAKGGYTF. The CDR3 coding sequence is TGTGCCAGCAGGGCCCGCGGGGCCAAGGGTGGCTACACCTTC. Filled out from reference TRBV7-2 and TRBJ1-2, the complete variable domain reads GAGVSQSPSNKVTEKGKDVELRCDPISGHTALYWYRQSLGQGLEFLIYFQGNSAPDKSGLPSDRFSAERTGGSVSTLTIQRTQQEDSAVYLCASRARGAKGGYTFGSGTRLTVV.

The chain combines TRBV7-3 with TRBJ2-3; TRBD1 agrees at 8 bases. CDR1 and CDR2 (germline): SGHTA, FQGTGA. There are 15 residues in the CDR3. Germline trimming cut 4 bases from V and 6 bases from J; bases unmatched to any gene: 9. In nucleotides, the CDR3 is TGTGCCAGCAGCTCCACCGGGACAGGAGGGGATACGCAGTATTTT. Protein product: CASSSTGTGGDTQYF.

This clone was observed once. V and J are TRBV29-1 and TRBJ2-2, with a possible D match to TRBD2 (6 bases). Germline V gene data show CDR1 as SQVTM and CDR2 as ANQGSEA. This CDR3 region has 15 residues. Trimming took off 4 bases at V and 1 base at J, with 13 bases between the two ends. For the CDR3, the DNA is TGCAGCGTTGGGGGGGAGACAGTGAACACCGGGGAGCTGTTTTTT. Translation gives CSVGGETVNTGELFF.

The rearrangement uses TRBV20-1 and TRBJ2-7; D unclear. Germline-derived CDR1 and CDR2 are DFQATT and SNEGSKA (reference sequence). V gave up 3 bases and J gave up 4 bases, with 13 bases separating them. The CDR3 consists of 13 residues. CDR3 amino acids: CSASNIKWYEQYF. As DNA, the CDR3 is TGCAGTGCTAGTAACATAAAGTGGTACGAGCAGTACTTC.

V and J are TRBV6-2 or TRBV6-3 and TRBJ2-2, with D possibly being TRBD2 (5 bases). Germline CDR1 is MNHEY and CDR2 is SVGEGT. The V end was cut by 5 bases, the J end by 5 bases, with 6 bases between. The CDR3 runs 12 residues. The CDR3 coding sequence is TGTGCCAGCAGTCGAGGGACCGGGGAGCTGTTTTTT. It specifies CASSRGTGELFF.